The clone carrying this T cell receptor (beta chain) was picked up a small number of times. Its specificity is not known. The data belong to a study of T cell repertoires in cytomegalovirus infection. Study as a whole: CMV infection and matching HLA type were both indicated by public TCR beta signatures. General study results and limits: Dominating the ex vivo response were HLA-C-restricted CMV-specific TCR beta clonotypes. Carriers of CMV and the relevant HLA type were discriminated by public TCR beta frequency.

TCRdb independently ran MiXCR on the reads; one entry per CDR3 protein. The table includes fewer than 200,000 distinct CDR3 sequences, 13% to 15% detected once. This CDR3 is 14 amino acids long. V dropped 5 bases and J dropped 4; count of bases not matched to a gene: 7. The TCR sequence derives from a human donor in good health (CMV status not recorded). Some clones in this sample may be carry-over from other donors' samples. The chain employs TRBV12-3 or TRBV12-4 and TRBJ1-1, with TRBD1 matching 7 bases. Input material: PBMCs. The CDR3 region is CASSRQGGATEAFF. CDR3 DNA: TGTGCCAGCAGTAGACAGGGAGGTGCCACTGAAGCTTTCTTT.